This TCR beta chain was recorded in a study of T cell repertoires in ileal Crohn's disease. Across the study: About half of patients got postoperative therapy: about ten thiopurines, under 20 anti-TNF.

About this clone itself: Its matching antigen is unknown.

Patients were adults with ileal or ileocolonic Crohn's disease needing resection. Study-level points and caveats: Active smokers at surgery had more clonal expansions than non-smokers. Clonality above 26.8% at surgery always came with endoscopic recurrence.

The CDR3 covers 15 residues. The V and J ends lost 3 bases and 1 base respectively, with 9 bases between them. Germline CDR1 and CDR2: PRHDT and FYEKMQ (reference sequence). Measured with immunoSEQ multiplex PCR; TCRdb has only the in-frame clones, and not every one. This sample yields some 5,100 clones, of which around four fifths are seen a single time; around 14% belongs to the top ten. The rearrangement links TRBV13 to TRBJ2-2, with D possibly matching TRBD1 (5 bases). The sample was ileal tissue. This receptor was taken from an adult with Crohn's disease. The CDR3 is CASSFGHKNTGELFF. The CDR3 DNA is TGTGCCAGCAGCTTCGGACACAAGAACACCGGGGAGCTGTTTTTT.